These T cell receptor beta chains were read from a single sample in a study of early T cells in non-severe SARS-CoV-2 infection. TCRdb fed the 5' RACE reads into MiXCR, producing one record per CDR3 protein. The data show approximately 77,000 distinct CDR3 sequences, about 12% seen once. The sample was whole blood. These receptors were obtained from an adult who was a healthcare worker with PCR-confirmed SARS-CoV-2 infection or an uninfected control (not recorded which). Each CDR3 is given with its conserved first and last residue. The order of the fields is J gene, D gene, V gene, clone size, CDR3 DNA, CDR3 protein. D genes are given only for firm matches. Part of the rows lack a size; the others show once, few, many or a class for expanded clones.

J gene: TRBJ2-3; D gene: NA; V gene: TRBV29-1; clone size: many; CDR3 DNA: TGCAGCGGGGCGCTTGACACAGATACGCAGTATTTT; CDR3 protein: CSGALDTDTQYF
J gene: TRBJ2-3; D gene: TRBD2; V gene: TRBV20-1; clone size: NA; CDR3 DNA: TGCAGTATACTAGCGGGAGATACGCAGTATTTT; CDR3 protein: CSILAGDTQYF
J gene: TRBJ2-1; D gene: TRBD2; V gene: TRBV20-1; clone size: many; CDR3 DNA: TGCAGTGCTAGATCCCCTAGCGGGAGGGGCGATGAGCAGTTCTTC; CDR3 protein: CSARSPSGRGDEQFF
J gene: TRBJ2-1; D gene: TRBD2; V gene: TRBV20-1; clone size: few; CDR3 DNA: TGCAGTGTCAGACCACCTAATAGCGGGAGGGGGAATGAGCAGTTCTTC; CDR3 protein: CSVRPPNSGRGNEQFF
J gene: TRBJ1-1; D gene: NA; V gene: TRBV28; clone size: many; CDR3 DNA: TGTGCCAGCAGCGAGGAAAACACTGAAGCTTTCTTT; CDR3 protein: CASSEENTEAFF
J gene: TRBJ2-1; D gene: TRBD1; V gene: TRBV2; clone size: NA; CDR3 DNA: TGTGCCAGCATTGCTTCCGGGACAGGGAAAGACAATGAGCAGTTCTTC; CDR3 protein: CASIASGTGKDNEQFF
J gene: TRBJ2-1; D gene: TRBD2; V gene: TRBV7-6; clone size: many; CDR3 DNA: TGTGCCAGCAGCTCCCTTAGCGGGAGGAAGGATGAGCAGTTCTTC; CDR3 protein: CASSSLSGRKDEQFF
J gene: TRBJ2-5; D gene: TRBD2; V gene: TRBV2; clone size: many; CDR3 DNA: TGTGCCAGCACCAGACTGCCGGGACTAGCGGGAGACGAGACCCAGTACTTC; CDR3 protein: CASTRLPGLAGDETQYF
J gene: TRBJ2-7; D gene: NA; V gene: TRBV20-1; clone size: many; CDR3 DNA: TGCAGTGCTAGAAATACGGCGGCCTACGAGCAGTACTTC; CDR3 protein: CSARNTAAYEQYF
J gene: TRBJ2-7; D gene: NA; V gene: TRBV6-1; clone size: many; CDR3 DNA: TGTGCCAGCAGTGAGAACCTAGCAGGAGGGTGGGAGCAGTACTTC; CDR3 protein: CASSENLAGGWEQYF
J gene: TRBJ1-5; D gene: NA; V gene: TRBV27; clone size: few; CDR3 DNA: TGTGCCAGCTCCGACAGGAACTACAATCAGCCCCAGCATTTT; CDR3 protein: CASSDRNYNQPQHF
J gene: TRBJ2-5; D gene: NA; V gene: TRBV2; clone size: few; CDR3 DNA: TGTGCCAGCAGTGACCAGGGGCTGTACCAAGAGACCCAGTACTTC; CDR3 protein: CASSDQGLYQETQYF
J gene: TRBJ2-1; D gene: TRBD2; V gene: TRBV9; clone size: few; CDR3 DNA: TGTGCCAGCAGCGTAGCGGCTAGCGGAGAGGAGTTCTTC; CDR3 protein: CASSVAASGEEFF
J gene: TRBJ2-5; D gene: NA; V gene: TRBV6-5; clone size: few; CDR3 DNA: TGTGCCAGCAGTTACGGGAGAGAGACCCAGTACTTC; CDR3 protein: CASSYGRETQYF
J gene: TRBJ2-5; D gene: NA; V gene: TRBV28; clone size: few; CDR3 DNA: TGTGCCAGCACTCTCTCGTGGGGGTACCAAGAGACCCAGTACTTC; CDR3 protein: CASTLSWGYQETQYF
J gene: TRBJ2-1; D gene: NA; V gene: TRBV7-3; clone size: few; CDR3 DNA: TGTGCCAGCAGCTTAACGGGGAATGAGCAGTTCTTC; CDR3 protein: CASSLTGNEQFF
J gene: TRBJ2-7; D gene: TRBD2; V gene: TRBV7-3; clone size: NA; CDR3 DNA: TGTGCCAGCAGCGCTAGCGGGAGTTACGAGCAGTACTTC; CDR3 protein: CASSASGSYEQYF
J gene: TRBJ2-1; D gene: NA; V gene: TRBV5-1; clone size: NA; CDR3 DNA: TGCGCCAGCAGCTTGTTCCGGACGGGATCGGCCTACAATGAGCAGTTCTTC; CDR3 protein: CASSLFRTGSAYNEQFF
J gene: TRBJ2-7; D gene: NA; V gene: TRBV7-8; clone size: many; CDR3 DNA: TGTGCCAGCAGCCGACGAGCAGGTAACCTCCCCTACGAGCAGTACTTC; CDR3 protein: CASSRRAGNLPYEQYF
J gene: TRBJ1-3; D gene: NA; V gene: TRBV7-3; clone size: few; CDR3 DNA: TGTGCCAGCAGCTCTGGACGGGGAAACACCATATATTTT; CDR3 protein: CASSSGRGNTIYF
J gene: TRBJ2-1; D gene: TRBD2; V gene: TRBV6-5; clone size: NA; CDR3 DNA: TGTGCCAGCAGTTGGACTAGCGGCCGACCCGGTGAGCAGTTCTTC; CDR3 protein: CASSWTSGRPGEQFF
J gene: TRBJ1-2; D gene: NA; V gene: TRBV30; clone size: many; CDR3 DNA: TGTGCCTGCCTCGGACAGACCCTCTATGGCTACACCTTC; CDR3 protein: CACLGQTLYGYTF
J gene: TRBJ2-7; D gene: NA; V gene: TRBV7-9; clone size: many; CDR3 DNA: TGTGCCAGCAGCTTAGGGGTAGTCTACGAGCAGTACTTC; CDR3 protein: CASSLGVVYEQYF
J gene: TRBJ2-2; D gene: TRBD1; V gene: TRBV5-1; clone size: NA; CDR3 DNA: TGCGCCAGCAGCTCTACGACAGGGAGTGGCACCGGGGAGCTGTTTTTT; CDR3 protein: CASSSTTGSGTGELFF
J gene: TRBJ2-7; D gene: NA; V gene: TRBV28; clone size: many; CDR3 DNA: TGTGCCAGCCGACCCGGGGCTACCTACGAGCAGTACTTC; CDR3 protein: CASRPGATYEQYF
J gene: TRBJ2-1; D gene: NA; V gene: TRBV3-1; clone size: NA; CDR3 DNA: TGTGCCAGCAGCCTCAGGACGACGTACAATGAGCAGTTCTTC; CDR3 protein: CASSLRTTYNEQFF
J gene: TRBJ1-3; D gene: NA; V gene: TRBV6-5; clone size: NA; CDR3 DNA: TGTGCCAGCAGTCGTACTCATTCAGGTTCTGGAAACACCATATATTTT; CDR3 protein: CASSRTHSGSGNTIYF
J gene: TRBJ2-7; D gene: NA; V gene: TRBV27; clone size: many; CDR3 DNA: TGTGCCAGCAGTTGGGACTTCCTGAGCTCCTACGAGCAGTACTTC; CDR3 protein: CASSWDFLSSYEQYF
J gene: TRBJ1-2; D gene: NA; V gene: TRBV6-1; clone size: many; CDR3 DNA: TGTGCCAGCAGTGAAGGGGGACAAAACTATGGCTACACCTTC; CDR3 protein: CASSEGGQNYGYTF
J gene: TRBJ1-2; D gene: NA; V gene: TRBV21-1; clone size: many; CDR3 DNA: TGTGCCAGCAGCAAAGGGGGGATGGAAACCAACTATGGCTACACCTTC; CDR3 protein: CASSKGGMETNYGYTF
J gene: TRBJ2-2; D gene: NA; V gene: TRBV9; clone size: NA; CDR3 DNA: TGTGCCAGCAGCGCCCACCCGACGTCGAACACCGGGGAGCTGTTTTTT; CDR3 protein: CASSAHPTSNTGELFF
J gene: TRBJ2-4; D gene: TRBD2; V gene: TRBV2; clone size: many; CDR3 DNA: TGTGCCAGCAGTGGCGTTACTAGCGGGAGAGCCAAAAACATTCAGTACTTC; CDR3 protein: CASSGVTSGRAKNIQYF
J gene: TRBJ1-1; D gene: TRBD1; V gene: TRBV29-1; clone size: NA; CDR3 DNA: TGCAGCGGAAAACCGGGACAGGGAACTGAAGCTTTCTTT; CDR3 protein: CSGKPGQGTEAFF
J gene: TRBJ2-1; D gene: TRBD2; V gene: TRBV19; clone size: many; CDR3 DNA: TGTGCCAGTAGTATTCTGGCTAGCGGGAGTAATGAGCAGTTCTTC; CDR3 protein: CASSILASGSNEQFF
J gene: TRBJ2-3; D gene: NA; V gene: TRBV28; clone size: few; CDR3 DNA: TGTGCCAGCAGTTTATGGGCCAGAAGCACAGATACGCAGTATTTT; CDR3 protein: CASSLWARSTDTQYF
J gene: TRBJ2-7; D gene: TRBD2; V gene: TRBV4-1; clone size: many; CDR3 DNA: TGCGCCAGCAGCCAAGAAACTCAGCGCGGGGGTGAGCAGTACTTC; CDR3 protein: CASSQETQRGGEQYF
J gene: TRBJ1-2; D gene: TRBD1; V gene: TRBV27; clone size: many; CDR3 DNA: TGTGCCAGCTCTCCGGGACAGGGTTTTGGCTACACCTTC; CDR3 protein: CASSPGQGFGYTF
J gene: TRBJ2-2; D gene: TRBD2; V gene: TRBV29-1; clone size: few; CDR3 DNA: TGCAGCGCCCCAAGGGGCGGGAGCACCGGGGAGCTGTTTTTT; CDR3 protein: CSAPRGGSTGELFF
J gene: TRBJ2-5; D gene: NA; V gene: TRBV12-3/TRBV12-4; clone size: many; CDR3 DNA: TGTGCCAGCAGTCTGACACCCCAAGAGACCCAGTACTTC; CDR3 protein: CASSLTPQETQYF
J gene: TRBJ2-1; D gene: NA; V gene: TRBV30; clone size: NA; CDR3 DNA: TGTGCCTGGAGTGAACCGGGAGGAACGGGGGCATATGAGCAGTTCTTC; CDR3 protein: CAWSEPGGTGAYEQFF
J gene: TRBJ1-1; D gene: NA; V gene: TRBV18; clone size: many; CDR3 DNA: TGTGCCAGCTCACCATCTGGCGGCCTGAACACTGAAGCTTTCTTT; CDR3 protein: CASSPSGGLNTEAFF
J gene: TRBJ2-1; D gene: NA; V gene: TRBV7-3; clone size: many; CDR3 DNA: TGTGCCAGCAGCTTAAAAGGCGGACCCTACAATGAGCAGTTCTTC; CDR3 protein: CASSLKGGPYNEQFF
J gene: TRBJ2-1; D gene: TRBD2; V gene: TRBV5-1; clone size: NA; CDR3 DNA: TGCGCCAGCAGCTTAGCTAGCGGGAGTATAGGGCAGTTCTTC; CDR3 protein: CASSLASGSIGQFF
J gene: TRBJ1-2; D gene: NA; V gene: TRBV18; clone size: few; CDR3 DNA: TGTGCCAGCTCACCAACAACAGGACACGATGGCTACACCTTC; CDR3 protein: CASSPTTGHDGYTF
J gene: TRBJ2-7; D gene: NA; V gene: TRBV18; clone size: NA; CDR3 DNA: TGTGCCAGCTCACAACCTGGATCGGGGTCCTACGAGCAGTACTTC; CDR3 protein: CASSQPGSGSYEQYF
J gene: TRBJ1-2; D gene: TRBD1; V gene: TRBV20-1; clone size: NA; CDR3 DNA: TGCAGTGCTAGTACGCCCCAGGGGGTCAGTGGCTACACCTTC; CDR3 protein: CSASTPQGVSGYTF
J gene: TRBJ2-3; D gene: TRBD2; V gene: TRBV7-3; clone size: many; CDR3 DNA: TGTGCCAGCAGCTTAAGTCCTAGCGGGACCTTTTATACGCAGTATTTT; CDR3 protein: CASSLSPSGTFYTQYF
J gene: TRBJ2-1; D gene: NA; V gene: TRBV24-1; clone size: NA; CDR3 DNA: TGTGCCACCAGTGAGGGGTGGATGACAGGTGAGCAGTTCTTC; CDR3 protein: CATSEGWMTGEQFF